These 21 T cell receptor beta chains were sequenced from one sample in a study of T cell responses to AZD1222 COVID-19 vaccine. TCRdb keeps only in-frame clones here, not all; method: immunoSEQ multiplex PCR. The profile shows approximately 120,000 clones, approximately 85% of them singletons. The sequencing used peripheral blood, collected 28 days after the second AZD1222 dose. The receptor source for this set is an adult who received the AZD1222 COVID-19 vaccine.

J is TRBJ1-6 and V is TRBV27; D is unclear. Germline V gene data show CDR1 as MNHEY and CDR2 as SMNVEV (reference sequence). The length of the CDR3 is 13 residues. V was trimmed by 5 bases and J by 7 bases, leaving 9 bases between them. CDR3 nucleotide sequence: TGTGCCAGCAGTCACTTTCAAAATTCACCCCTCCACTTT. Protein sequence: CASSHFQNSPLHF.

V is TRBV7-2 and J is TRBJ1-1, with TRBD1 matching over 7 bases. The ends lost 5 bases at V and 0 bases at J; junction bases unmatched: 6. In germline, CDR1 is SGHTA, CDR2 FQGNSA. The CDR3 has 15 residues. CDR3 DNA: TGTGCCAGCAGCCCCCGACAGGGCTTGAACACTGAAGCTTTCTTT. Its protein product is CASSPRQGLNTEAFF.

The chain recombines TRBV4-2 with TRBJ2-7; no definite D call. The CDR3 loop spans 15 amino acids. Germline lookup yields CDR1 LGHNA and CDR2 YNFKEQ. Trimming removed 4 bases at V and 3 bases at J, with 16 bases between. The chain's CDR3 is CASSRSHGEIYEQYF. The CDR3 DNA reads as TGTGCCAGCAGCCGATCCCACGGAGAAATCTACGAGCAGTACTTC.

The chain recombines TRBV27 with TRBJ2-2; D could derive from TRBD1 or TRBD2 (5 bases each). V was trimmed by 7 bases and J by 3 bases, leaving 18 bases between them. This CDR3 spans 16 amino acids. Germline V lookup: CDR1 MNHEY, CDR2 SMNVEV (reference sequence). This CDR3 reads CASTPLGASYTGELFF. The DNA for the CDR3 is TGTGCCAGCACTCCTCTAGGGGCTAGCTACACCGGGGAGCTGTTTTTT.

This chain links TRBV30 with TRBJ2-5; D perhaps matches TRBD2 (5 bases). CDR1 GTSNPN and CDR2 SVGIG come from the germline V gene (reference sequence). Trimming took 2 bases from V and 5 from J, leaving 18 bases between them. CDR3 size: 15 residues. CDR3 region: CAWSPQFTAGETQYF. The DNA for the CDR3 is TGTGCCTGGAGTCCTCAATTCACTGCGGGCGAGACCCAGTACTTC. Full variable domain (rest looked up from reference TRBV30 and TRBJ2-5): SQTIHQWPATLVQPVGSPLSLECTVEGTSNPNLYWYRQAAGRGLQLLFYSVGIGQISSEVPQNLSASRPQDRQFILSSKKLLLSDSGFYLCAWSPQFTAGETQYFGPGTRLLVL.

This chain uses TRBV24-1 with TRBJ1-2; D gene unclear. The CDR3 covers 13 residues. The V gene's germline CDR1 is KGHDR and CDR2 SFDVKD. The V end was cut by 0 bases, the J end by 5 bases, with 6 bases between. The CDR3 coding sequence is TGTGCCACCAGTGATTTGTTGGGATATGGCTACACCTTC. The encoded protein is CATSDLLGYGYTF.

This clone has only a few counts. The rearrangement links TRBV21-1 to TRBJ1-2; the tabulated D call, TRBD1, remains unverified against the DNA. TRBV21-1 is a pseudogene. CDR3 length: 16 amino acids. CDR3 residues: CASSKGGRGSHYGYTF. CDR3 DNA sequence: TGTGCCAGCAGCAAAGGGGGTAGGGGTAGTCACTATGGCTACACCTTC.

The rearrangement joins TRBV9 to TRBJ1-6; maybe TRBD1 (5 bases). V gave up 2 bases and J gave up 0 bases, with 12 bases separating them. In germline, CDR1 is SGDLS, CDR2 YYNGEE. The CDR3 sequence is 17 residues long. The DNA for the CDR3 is TGTGCCAGCAGCGTCGGGGGGATAAGCTCCTATAATTCACCCCTCCACTTT. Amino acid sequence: CASSVGGISSYNSPLHF.

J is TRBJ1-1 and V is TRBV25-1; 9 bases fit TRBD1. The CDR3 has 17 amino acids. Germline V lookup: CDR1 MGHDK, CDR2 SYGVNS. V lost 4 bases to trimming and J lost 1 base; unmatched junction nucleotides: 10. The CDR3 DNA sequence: TGTGCCAGCAGTGCCGTCCCGGGACAGGGATCGAACACTGAAGCTTTCTTT. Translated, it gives CASSAVPGQGSNTEAFF.

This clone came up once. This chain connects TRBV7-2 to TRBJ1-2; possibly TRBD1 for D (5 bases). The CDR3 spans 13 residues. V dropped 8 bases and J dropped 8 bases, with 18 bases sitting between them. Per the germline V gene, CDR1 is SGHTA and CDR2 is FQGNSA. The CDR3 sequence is CASPRPGWWGYTF. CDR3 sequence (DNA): TGTGCCAGCCCCCGACCAGGGTGGTGGGGCTACACCTTC. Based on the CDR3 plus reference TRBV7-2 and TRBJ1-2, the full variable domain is GAGVSQSPSNKVTEKGKDVELRCDPISGHTALYWYRQSLGQGLEFLIYFQGNSAPDKSGLPSDRFSAERTGGSVSTLTIQRTQQEDSAVYLCASPRPGWWGYTFGSGTRLTVV.

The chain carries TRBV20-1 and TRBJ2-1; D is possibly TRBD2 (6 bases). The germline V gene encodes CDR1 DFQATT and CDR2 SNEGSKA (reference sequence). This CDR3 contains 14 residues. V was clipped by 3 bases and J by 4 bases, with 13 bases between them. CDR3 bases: TGCAGTGCTAGTGAGGCGGGGTGGTACAATGAGCAGTTCTTC. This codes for CSASEAGWYNEQFF.

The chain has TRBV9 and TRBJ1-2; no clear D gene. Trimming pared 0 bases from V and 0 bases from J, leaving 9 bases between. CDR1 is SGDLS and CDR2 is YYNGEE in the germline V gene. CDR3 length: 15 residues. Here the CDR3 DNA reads TGTGCCAGCAGCGTAGGGGCAGGAGCTAACTATGGCTACACCTTC. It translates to CASSVGAGANYGYTF.

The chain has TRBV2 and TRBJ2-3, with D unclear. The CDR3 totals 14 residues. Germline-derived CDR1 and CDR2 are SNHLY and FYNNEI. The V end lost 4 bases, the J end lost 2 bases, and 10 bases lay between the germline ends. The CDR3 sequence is CASSGQPNTDTQYF. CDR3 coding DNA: TGTGCCAGCAGTGGGCAGCCCAACACAGATACGCAGTATTTT.

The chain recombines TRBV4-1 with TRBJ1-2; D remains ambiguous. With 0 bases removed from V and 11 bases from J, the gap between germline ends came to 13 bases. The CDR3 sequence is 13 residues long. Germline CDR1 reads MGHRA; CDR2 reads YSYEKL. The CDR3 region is CASSQDLGWRYTF. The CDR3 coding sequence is TGCGCCAGCAGCCAAGATCTCGGGTGGAGGTACACCTTC.

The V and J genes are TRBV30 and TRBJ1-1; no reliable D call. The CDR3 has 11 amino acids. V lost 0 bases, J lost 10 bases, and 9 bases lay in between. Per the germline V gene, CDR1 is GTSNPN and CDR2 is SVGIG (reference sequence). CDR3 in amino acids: CAWSVSRGAFF. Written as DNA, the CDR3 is TGTGCCTGGAGTGTGTCCCGAGGAGCTTTCTTT.

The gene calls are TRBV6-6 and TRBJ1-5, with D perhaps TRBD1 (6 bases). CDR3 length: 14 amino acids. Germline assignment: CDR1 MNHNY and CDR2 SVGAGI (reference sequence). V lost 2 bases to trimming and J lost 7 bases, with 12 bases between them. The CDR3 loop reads CASSYGGGGQPQHF. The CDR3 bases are TGTGCCAGCAGTTACGGGGGGGGCGGGCAGCCCCAGCATTTT.

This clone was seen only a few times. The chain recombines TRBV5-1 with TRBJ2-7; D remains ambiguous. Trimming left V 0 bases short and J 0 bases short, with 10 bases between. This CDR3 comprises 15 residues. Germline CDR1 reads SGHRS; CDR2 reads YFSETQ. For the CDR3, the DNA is TGCGCCAGCAGCTTGGAACAGCCGAGCTCCTACGAGCAGTACTTC. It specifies CASSLEQPSSYEQYF.

The CDR3 sequence is CASSQAPPGQNTEAFF. In DNA form, the CDR3 reads TGTGCCAGCAGCCAAGCACCGCCTGGGCAGAACACTGAAGCTTTCTTT. This chain connects TRBV3-1 (or the pseudogene TRBV3-2) to TRBJ1-1; D remains ambiguous. The V gene's germline CDR1 is LGHDT and CDR2 YNNKEL (reference sequence). V dropped 1 base and J dropped 1 base, with 13 bases sitting between them. The CDR3 sequence is 16 residues long.

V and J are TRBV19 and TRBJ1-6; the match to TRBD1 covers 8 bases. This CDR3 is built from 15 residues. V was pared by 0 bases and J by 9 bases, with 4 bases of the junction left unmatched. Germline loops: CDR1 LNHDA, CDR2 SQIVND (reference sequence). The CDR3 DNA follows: TGTGCCAGTAGTATAGAAGACAGGGGAGGTTCACCCCTCCACTTT. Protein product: CASSIEDRGGSPLHF.

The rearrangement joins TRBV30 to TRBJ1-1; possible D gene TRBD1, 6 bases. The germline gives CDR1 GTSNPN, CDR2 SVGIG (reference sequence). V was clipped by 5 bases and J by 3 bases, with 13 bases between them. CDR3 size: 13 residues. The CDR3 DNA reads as TGTGCCTGGGCGTGGACAGTTTACACTGAAGCTTTCTTT. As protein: CAWAWTVYTEAFF.

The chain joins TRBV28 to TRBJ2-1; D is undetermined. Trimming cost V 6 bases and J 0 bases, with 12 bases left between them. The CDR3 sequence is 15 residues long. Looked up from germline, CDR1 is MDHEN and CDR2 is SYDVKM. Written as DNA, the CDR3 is TGTGCCAGCAGACAAGGATACAGCTCCTACAATGAGCAGTTCTTC. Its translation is CASRQGYSSYNEQFF. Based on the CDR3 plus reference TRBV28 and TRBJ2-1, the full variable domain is DVKVTQSSRYLVKRTGEKVFLECVQDMDHENMFWYRQDPGLGLRLIYFSYDVKMKEKGDIPEGYSVSREKKERFSLILESASTNQTSMYLCASRQGYSSYNEQFFGPGTRLTVL.